This entry concerns a single TCR beta chain. The antigen remains undetermined. All TRB cDNA libraries came from 5' RACE performed with UMI labels. TCRdb reanalyzed the 5' RACE reads, giving one entry per CDR3 protein sequence and no DNA. The sample table sets out 50,000 to 65,000 distinct CDR3 sequences. The data are from a study of CXCR3-negative and CXCR3-positive naive CD8 T cells. About the research overall: Sequencing brought in 150 million or so TRB reads altogether, and each library got about 1.5 +/- 0.3 million.

Per the germline V gene, CDR1 is SEHNR and CDR2 is FQNEAQ (reference sequence). CDR3 length equals 15 residues. Study-level findings and limits: The study found comparably high diversity in both naive subsets and much lower diversity in memory CD8+ cells. Higher TRB CDR3 hydrophobicity marked CXCR3-positive naive cells relative to CXCR3-negative naive cells.

Sorting was done in triplicate for each CD8+ T cell subset (about 330,000 cells each). Sequenced input: naive CXCR3+ CD8+ T cells from blood. Subset described: CD45RO-CCR7+CD27+CD95- naive CD8+ T cells expressing CXCR3 (TNR3+). This receptor was obtained from a human donor in good health. Some clones in this sample may be carry-over from other donors' samples. V is TRBV7-9 and J is TRBJ2-5; TCRdb's D call of TRBD1 is untestable without DNA. CDR3 sequence reads: CASSLGTAMAETQYF.